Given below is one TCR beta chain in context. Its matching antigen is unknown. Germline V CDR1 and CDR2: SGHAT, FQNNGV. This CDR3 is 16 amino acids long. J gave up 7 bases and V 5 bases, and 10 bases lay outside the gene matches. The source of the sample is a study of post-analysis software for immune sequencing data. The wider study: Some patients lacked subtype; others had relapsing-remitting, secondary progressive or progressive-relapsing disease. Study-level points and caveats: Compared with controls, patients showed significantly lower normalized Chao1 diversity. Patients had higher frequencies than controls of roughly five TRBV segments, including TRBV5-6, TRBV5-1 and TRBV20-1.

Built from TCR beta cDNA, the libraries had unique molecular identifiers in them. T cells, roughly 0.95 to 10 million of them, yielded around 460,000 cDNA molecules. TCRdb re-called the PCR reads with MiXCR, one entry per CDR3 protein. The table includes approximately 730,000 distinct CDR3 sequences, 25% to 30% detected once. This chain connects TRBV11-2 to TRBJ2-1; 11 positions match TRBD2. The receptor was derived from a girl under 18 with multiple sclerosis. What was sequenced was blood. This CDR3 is CASSLQVASGRNEQFF. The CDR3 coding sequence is TGTGCCAGCAGCCTACAAGTGGCTAGCGGGAGGAATGAGCAGTTCTTC.